The 16 T cell receptor beta chains in this list originate from one sample, sequenced in a study of OX40 agonist ivuxolimab in advanced cancers. Libraries were prepared by immunoSEQ multiplex PCR; TCRdb keeps only in-frame clonotypes and omits some of them. The sample includes nearly 50,000 clones, about nine tenths of them seen just once. The material sequenced was CD4+ or CD8+ T cells sorted from blood, taken in a trial of the OX40 agonist ivuxolimab. Receptors were obtained from an adult with an advanced solid tumor such as melanoma, head and neck, liver or kidney cancer.

CDR3 nucleotide sequence: TGTGCCAGCAGCCAAGATCCGGCGGATTCCTACAATGAGCAGTTCTTC. This codes for CASSQDPADSYNEQFF. This sequence joins TRBV14 and TRBJ2-1; no definite D call. From germline, CDR1 is SGHDN and CDR2 FVKESK. Trimming left V 0 bases short and J 1 base short, with 10 bases between. The CDR3 loop spans 16 amino acids.

The chain employs TRBV6-1 and TRBJ1-1, with 7 bases that match TRBD1. Per the germline V gene, CDR1 is MNHNS and CDR2 is SASEGT. This CDR3 spans 13 amino acids. In DNA, the CDR3 is TGTGTCAGTGGAGACAGGGTTAACACTGAAGCTTTCTTT. This sequence encodes CVSGDRVNTEAFF.

The chain employs TRBV7-9 and TRBJ1-6; D ambiguous. Germline-derived CDR1 and CDR2 are SEHNR and FQNEAQ (reference sequence). V was cut by 3 bases and J by 9 bases, with 12 bases left in between. This CDR3 contains 14 residues. This CDR3 is CASSFPGYGSPLHF. CDR3 sequence (DNA): TGTGCCAGCAGCTTTCCCGGGTACGGTTCACCCCTCCACTTT.

As regards this clone: The junction departs from the called germline gene at one end, perhaps through a read error. The gene calls are TRBV7-7 and TRBJ2-2; 8 nucleotides agree with TRBD1. The CDR3 totals 14 residues. From germline, CDR1 is SSHAT and CDR2 FNYEAQ (reference sequence). The DNA for the CDR3 is TGTGCTAGCAGCTCAGGGGGCCGCGCCGGGGAGCTGTTTTTT. Protein: CASSSGGRAGELFF.

The chain uses TRBV5-4 and TRBJ2-1; 9 bases line up with TRBD2. Per the germline V gene, CDR1 is SGHNT and CDR2 is YYREEE (reference sequence). The CDR3 length is 18 residues. Trimming at V came to 0 bases and at J to 3 bases, leaving 10 bases not matched to a gene. CDR3 sequence reads: CASSLVWYSGGGYNEQFF. The CDR3 DNA reads TGTGCCAGCAGCTTGGTGTGGTATAGCGGGGGAGGCTACAATGAGCAGTTCTTC.

The chain is built from TRBV4-2 and TRBJ2-7; 8 positions agree with TRBD2. V dropped 3 bases and J dropped 3; count of bases not matched to a gene: 7. Per germline, CDR1 LGHNA and CDR2 YNFKEQ. This CDR3 has 15 amino acids. CDR3 in DNA: TGTGCCAGCAGCCATTCCATAGCGGGGCACTACGAGCAGTACGTC. As protein: CASSHSIAGHYEQYV.

CDR3 sequence: CASTPGSGELFF. The CDR3 nucleotides are TGTGCCAGCACACCGGGGTCCGGGGAGCTGTTTTTT. The chain recombines TRBV6-5 with TRBJ2-2; a weak D match, TRBD2 (5 bases). Germline V gene lookup returns CDR1 MNHEY and CDR2 SVGAGI. V lost 7 bases and J 6 bases, leaving 9 bases between the germline ends. The length of the CDR3 is 12 residues.

This clone appeared once. The chain employs TRBV19 and TRBJ2-1; D is possibly TRBD2 (5 bases). V was cut by 0 bases and J by 7 bases, with 10 bases left in between. CDR3 length: 14 residues. Germline CDR1 and CDR2: LNHDA and SQIVND (reference sequence). The CDR3 nucleotides read TGTGCCAGTAGTATAGATCTCGAGGGAAATGAGCAGTTCTTC. Protein: CASSIDLEGNEQFF.

The chain couples TRBV27 to TRBJ1-3; no definite D call. Trimming removed 2 bases at V and 2 bases at J, with 7 bases between. Germline assignment: CDR1 MNHEY and CDR2 SMNVEV (reference sequence). The CDR3 is 14 amino acids. CDR3 protein: CASSLGRTGNTIYF. CDR3 bases: TGTGCCAGCAGTTTAGGACGTACTGGAAACACCATATATTTT.

The J gene is TRBJ2-1, the V gene TRBV19, with 9 bases lining up with TRBD2. The CDR3 has 16 amino acids. Looked up from germline, CDR1 is LNHDA and CDR2 is SQIVND (reference sequence). The trim removed 2 bases at V and 4 bases at J, leaving 6 bases unmatched. Here the CDR3 DNA reads TGTGCCAGTAGTATATTAGGCGGGGGGGTGTACAATGAGCAGTTCTTC. It translates to CASSILGGGVYNEQFF.

The genes are TRBV6-1 and TRBJ2-2; TRBD1 aligns across 9 bases. CDR3 size: 14 residues. With 6 bases clipped from V and 3 bases from J, the junction kept 2 bases outside the gene matches. Germline lookup yields CDR1 MNHNS and CDR2 SASEGT. The CDR3 region has the DNA TGTGCCAGCAGCGGGACAGGGTACACCGGGGAGCTGTTTTTT. Protein: CASSGTGYTGELFF.

The CDR3 bases are TGTGCCAGCAGTTCGGGACAGTATAGCAATCAGCCCCAGCATTTT. This gives the protein CASSSGQYSNQPQHF. This chain connects TRBV27 to TRBJ1-5; 7 bases align to TRBD1. The CDR3 sequence is 15 residues long. The germline V gene has CDR1 MNHEY and CDR2 SMNVEV (reference sequence). J was trimmed by 0 bases and V by 4 bases; bases with no gene match: 3.

This chain links TRBV19 with TRBJ1-1; the match to TRBD1 covers 8 bases. The CDR3 consists of 14 residues. Trimming removed 5 bases from V and 1 base from J; junction bases left unmatched: 3. The germline V gene has CDR1 LNHDA and CDR2 SQIVND (reference sequence). CDR3 sequence reads: CASSPGTGNTEAFF. CDR3 bases: TGTGCCAGTAGTCCGGGGACAGGGAACACTGAAGCTTTCTTT.

The gene calls are TRBV25-1 and TRBJ2-7; maybe TRBD2 (8 bases). The CDR3 extends over 17 amino acids. V was trimmed by 2 bases and J by 0 bases, leaving 17 bases between them. The germline CDR1 and CDR2 sequences are MGHDK and SYGVNS. Written as DNA, the CDR3 is TGTGCCAGCAGTGAAAGGGGGCTAGCGGGTTACTCCTACGAGCAGTACTTC. Amino acids: CASSERGLAGYSYEQYF.

Here the CDR3 DNA reads TGTGCCAGCAGTGAAACTGGAAGTGGTGAAGCTTTCTTT. Encoded protein: CASSETGSGEAFF. V is TRBV2 and J is TRBJ1-1; unclear D gene. The V and J ends lost 2 bases and 7 bases respectively, with 11 bases between them. This CDR3 has 13 residues. Germline CDR1 SNHLY, CDR2 FYNNEI. The full variable domain, with the rest looked up from reference TRBV2 and TRBJ1-1, is EPEVTQTPSHQVTQMGQEVILRCVPISNHLYFYWYRQILGQKVEFLVSFYNNEISEKSEIFDDQFSVERPDGSNFTLKIRSTKLEDSAMYFCASSETGSGEAFFGQGTRLTVV.

The rearrangement uses TRBV28 and TRBJ2-1; D is possibly TRBD2 (5 bases). The ends were cut back, 7 bases at V and 3 bases at J, with 16 bases in the middle. Germline V gene sequence: CDR1 MDHEN, CDR2 SYDVKM. The CDR3 sequence is 15 residues long. The CDR3 reads CASTLSRGNYNEQFF. In DNA, the CDR3 is TGTGCCAGCACTCTAAGCCGGGGAAACTACAATGAGCAGTTCTTC.